This is a list of T cell receptor beta chains from one sample in a study of cytomegalovirus exposure and HLA in healthy donors. Produced via immunoSEQ multiplex PCR; TCRdb's table is partial and in-frame only. Among 130,000 or so clones listed, around 67% were seen once. Sample: PBMCs. All receptors come from a woman in her thirties or forties in good health and CMV-seropositive. CDR3s leave out the opening cysteine and the closing phenylalanine or tryptophan.

V,J,CDR3
TRBV7-2,TRBJ1-5,ASSLPLRGGREKGQPQH
TRBV29-1,TRBJ1-4,SVRTGGDEKLF
TRBV4-2,TRBJ1-4,ASSQRGQGYNEKLF
TRBV30,TRBJ1-6,AWSSLVSPLH
TRBV9,TRBJ1-1,ASSVTGENDDAEAF
TRBV7-9,TRBJ1-1,ASSPIQGAPEAF
TRBV6-6,TRBJ2-5,ASSYSRLQETQY
TRBV9,TRBJ2-7,ASSVGSGPSSYEQY
TRBV27,TRBJ2-2,ASWRGTGLTGELF
TRBV28,TRBJ2-7,ASRSETGVAYEQY
TRBV28,TRBJ1-5,ASNVGQGIFQPQH
TRBV2,TRBJ1-2,ASSDSPNYGYT
TRBV5-4,TRBJ2-5,ASSPVGEGSRENQY
TRBV5-5,TRBJ2-1,ASTVEDGIYNEQF
TRBV19,TRBJ1-1,ASSTRQGRTEAF
TRBV19,TRBJ2-5,ASSIDLTGTPKRETQY
TRBV7-2,TRBJ2-7,ASSLGTYLYYEQY
TRBV27,TRBJ2-1,ASSLVPGLGHEQF
TRBV9,TRBJ2-3,ASSLGGGSATDTQY
TRBV5-4,TRBJ2-2,ASSLEGVGELF
TRBV6-6,TRBJ1-1,ASSSTGDTEAF
TRBV11-1,TRBJ2-2,ASSPGLWAPNTGELF
TRBV10-2,TRBJ1-5,ASSHTNQPQH
TRBV27,TRBJ2-7,ASSFSFGVEQY
TRBV7-2,TRBJ2-7,ASSSTRNYEQY
TRBV5-4,TRBJ2-7,ASSLGFSGSSYEQY
TRBV30,TRBJ1-1,AWRYRRNTEAF